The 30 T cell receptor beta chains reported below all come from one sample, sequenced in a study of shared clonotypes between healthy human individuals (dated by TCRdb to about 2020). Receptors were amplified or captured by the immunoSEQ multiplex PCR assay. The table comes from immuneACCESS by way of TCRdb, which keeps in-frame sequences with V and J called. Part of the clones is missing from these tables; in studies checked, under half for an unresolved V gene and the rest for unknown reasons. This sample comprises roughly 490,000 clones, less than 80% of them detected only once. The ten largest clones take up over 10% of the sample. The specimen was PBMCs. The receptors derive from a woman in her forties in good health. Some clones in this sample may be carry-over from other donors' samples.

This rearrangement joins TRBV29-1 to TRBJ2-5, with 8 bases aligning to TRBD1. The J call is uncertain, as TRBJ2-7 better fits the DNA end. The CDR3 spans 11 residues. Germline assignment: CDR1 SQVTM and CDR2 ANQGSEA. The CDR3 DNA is TGCAGCGTGACAGGGGCCTACGAGCAGTACTTC. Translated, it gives CSVTGAYEQYF.

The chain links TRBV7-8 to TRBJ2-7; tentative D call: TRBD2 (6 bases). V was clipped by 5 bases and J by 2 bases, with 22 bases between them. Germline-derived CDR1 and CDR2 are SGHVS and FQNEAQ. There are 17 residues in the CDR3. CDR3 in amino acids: CASSPPWRDGPTYEQYF. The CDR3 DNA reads TGTGCCAGCAGCCCCCCATGGCGGGATGGGCCGACCTACGAGCAGTACTTC.

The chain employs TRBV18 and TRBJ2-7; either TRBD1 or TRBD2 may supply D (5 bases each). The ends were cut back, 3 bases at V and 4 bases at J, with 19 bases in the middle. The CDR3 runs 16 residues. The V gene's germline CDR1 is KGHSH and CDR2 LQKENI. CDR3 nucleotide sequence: TGTGCCAGCTCACCCGCGACAACCGTGGGGGTTTACGAGCAGTACTTC. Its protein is CASSPATTVGVYEQYF.

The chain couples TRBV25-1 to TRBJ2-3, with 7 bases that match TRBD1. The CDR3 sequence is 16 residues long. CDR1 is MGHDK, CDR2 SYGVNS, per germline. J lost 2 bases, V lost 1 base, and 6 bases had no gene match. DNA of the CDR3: TGTGCCAGCAGTGAATTTAGGGGACAGTTCACAGATACGCAGTATTTT. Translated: CASSEFRGQFTDTQYF.

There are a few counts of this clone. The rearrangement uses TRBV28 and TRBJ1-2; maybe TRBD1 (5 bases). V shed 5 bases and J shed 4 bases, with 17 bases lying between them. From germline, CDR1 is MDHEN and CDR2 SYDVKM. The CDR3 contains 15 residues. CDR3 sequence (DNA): TGTGCCAGCAGTACCAAAATACAGGCTCCCTATGGCTACACCTTC. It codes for CASSTKIQAPYGYTF.

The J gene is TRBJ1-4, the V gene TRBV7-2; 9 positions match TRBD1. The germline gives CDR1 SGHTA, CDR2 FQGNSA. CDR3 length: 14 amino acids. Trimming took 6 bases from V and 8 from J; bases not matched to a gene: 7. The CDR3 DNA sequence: TGTGCCAGCAGTAACACCGGGACAGGGGAAAAACTGTTTTTT. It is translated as CASSNTGTGEKLFF.

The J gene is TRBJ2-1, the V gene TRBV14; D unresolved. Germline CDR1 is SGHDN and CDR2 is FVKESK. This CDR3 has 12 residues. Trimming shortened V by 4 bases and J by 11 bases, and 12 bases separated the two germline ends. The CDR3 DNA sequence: TGTGCCAGCAGCCCAGCCCGGGCCCAGCAGTTCTTC. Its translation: CASSPARAQQFF.

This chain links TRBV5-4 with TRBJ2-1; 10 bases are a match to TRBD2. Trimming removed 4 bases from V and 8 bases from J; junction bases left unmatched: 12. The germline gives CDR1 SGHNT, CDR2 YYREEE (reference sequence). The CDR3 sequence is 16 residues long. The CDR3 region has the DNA TGTGCCAGCAGCCAAGCGGCTAGCGGGAGTTTCCATGAGCAGTTCTTC. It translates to CASSQAASGSFHEQFF.

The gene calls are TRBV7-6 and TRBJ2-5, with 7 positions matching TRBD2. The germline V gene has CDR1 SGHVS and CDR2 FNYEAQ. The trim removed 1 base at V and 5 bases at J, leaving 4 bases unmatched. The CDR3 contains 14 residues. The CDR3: CASSLGGSYETQYF. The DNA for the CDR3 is TGTGCCAGCAGCTTAGGCGGGAGTTACGAGACCCAGTACTTC. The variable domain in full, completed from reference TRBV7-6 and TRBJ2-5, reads GAGVSQSPRYKVTKRGQDVALRCDPISGHVSLYWYRQALGQGPEFLTYFNYEAQQDKSGLPNDRFSAERPEGSISTLTIQRTEQRDSAMYRCASSLGGSYETQYFGPGTRLLVL.

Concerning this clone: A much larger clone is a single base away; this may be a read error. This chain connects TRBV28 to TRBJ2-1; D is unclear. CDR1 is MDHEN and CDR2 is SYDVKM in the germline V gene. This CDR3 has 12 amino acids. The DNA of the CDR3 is TGTGCCAGCAGCGAGCAGTACAATGAGCAGCTCTTC. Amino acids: CASSEQYNEQLF.

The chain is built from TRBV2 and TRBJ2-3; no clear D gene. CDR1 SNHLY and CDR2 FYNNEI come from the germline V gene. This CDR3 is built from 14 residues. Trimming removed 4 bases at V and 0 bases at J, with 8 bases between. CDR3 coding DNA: TGTGCCAGCAGTGGCGGCTCTAGCACAGATACGCAGTATTTT. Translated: CASSGGSSTDTQYF.

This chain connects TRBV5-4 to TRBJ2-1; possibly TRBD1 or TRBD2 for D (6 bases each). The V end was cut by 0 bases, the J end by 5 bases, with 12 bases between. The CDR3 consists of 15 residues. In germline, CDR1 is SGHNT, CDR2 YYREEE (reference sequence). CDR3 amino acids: CASSLAMGGDNEQFF. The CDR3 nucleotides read TGTGCCAGCAGCTTGGCCATGGGGGGCGACAATGAGCAGTTCTTC. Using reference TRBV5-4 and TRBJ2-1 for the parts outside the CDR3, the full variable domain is ETGVTQSPTHLIKTRGQQVTLRCSSQSGHNTVSWYQQALGQGPQFIFQYYREEENGRGNFPPRFSGLQFPNYSSELNVNALELDDSALYLCASSLAMGGDNEQFFGPGTRLTVL.

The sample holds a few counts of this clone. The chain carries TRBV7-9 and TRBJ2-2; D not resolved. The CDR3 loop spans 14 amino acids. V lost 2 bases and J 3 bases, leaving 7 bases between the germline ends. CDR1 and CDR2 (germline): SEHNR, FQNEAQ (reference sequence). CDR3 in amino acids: CASSLYTDTGELFF. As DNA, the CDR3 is TGTGCCAGCAGCTTATACACTGACACCGGGGAGCTGTTTTTT.

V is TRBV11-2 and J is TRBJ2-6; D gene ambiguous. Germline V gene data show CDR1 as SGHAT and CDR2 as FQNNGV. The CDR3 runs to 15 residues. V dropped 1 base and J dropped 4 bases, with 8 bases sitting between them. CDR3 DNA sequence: TGTGCCAGCAGCTTAGGCCCCTGGGGGGCCAACGTCCTGACTTTC. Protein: CASSLGPWGANVLTF.

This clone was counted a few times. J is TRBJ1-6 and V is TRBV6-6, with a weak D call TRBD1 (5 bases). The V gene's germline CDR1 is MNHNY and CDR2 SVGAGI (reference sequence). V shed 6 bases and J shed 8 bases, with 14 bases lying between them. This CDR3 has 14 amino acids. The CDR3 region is CASREDGGHSPLHF. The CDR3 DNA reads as TGTGCCAGCAGAGAGGACGGGGGACATTCACCCCTCCACTTT.

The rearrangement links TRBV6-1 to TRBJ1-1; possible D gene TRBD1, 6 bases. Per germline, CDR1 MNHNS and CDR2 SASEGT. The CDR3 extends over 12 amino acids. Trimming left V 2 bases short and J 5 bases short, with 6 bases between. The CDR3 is CASSERGTEAFF. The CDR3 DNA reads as TGTGCCAGCAGTGAAAGGGGGACTGAAGCTTTCTTT.

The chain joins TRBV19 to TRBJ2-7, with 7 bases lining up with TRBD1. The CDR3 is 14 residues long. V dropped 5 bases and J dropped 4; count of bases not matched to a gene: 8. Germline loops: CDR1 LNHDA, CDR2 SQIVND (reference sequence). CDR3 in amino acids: CASSSDRRTYEQYF. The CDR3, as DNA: TGTGCCAGTAGTTCGGACAGGCGAACATACGAGCAGTACTTC.

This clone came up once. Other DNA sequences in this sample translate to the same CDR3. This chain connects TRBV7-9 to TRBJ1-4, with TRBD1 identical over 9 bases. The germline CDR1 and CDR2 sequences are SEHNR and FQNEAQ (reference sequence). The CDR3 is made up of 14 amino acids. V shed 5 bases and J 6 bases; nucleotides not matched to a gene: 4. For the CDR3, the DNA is TGTGCCAGCAGCCCGGGACAGGGCTATGAAAAACTGTTTTTT. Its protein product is CASSPGQGYEKLFF. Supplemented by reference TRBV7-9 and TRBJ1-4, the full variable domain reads DTGVSQNPRHKITKRGQNVTFRCDPISEHNRLYWYRQTLGQGPEFLTYFQNEAQLEKSRLLSDRFSAERPKGSFSTLEIQRTEQGDSAMYLCASSPGQGYEKLFFGSGTQLSVL.

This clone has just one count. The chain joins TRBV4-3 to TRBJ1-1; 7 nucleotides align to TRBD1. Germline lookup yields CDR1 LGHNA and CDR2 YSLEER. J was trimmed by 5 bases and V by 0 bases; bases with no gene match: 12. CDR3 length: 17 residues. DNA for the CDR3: TGCGCCAGCAGCCAAGATCCCAACCGGGACAGCAGGACTGAAGCTTTCTTT. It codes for CASSQDPNRDSRTEAFF.

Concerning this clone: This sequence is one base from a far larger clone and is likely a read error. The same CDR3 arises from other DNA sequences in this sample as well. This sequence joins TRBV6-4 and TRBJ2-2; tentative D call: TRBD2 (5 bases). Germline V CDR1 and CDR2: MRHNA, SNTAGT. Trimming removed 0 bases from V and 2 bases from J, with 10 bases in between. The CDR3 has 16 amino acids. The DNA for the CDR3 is TGTGCCAGCAGTGACTCAGCGGAGTCCAACACCGGGGAGCTGTTTTTT. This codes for CASSDSAESNTGELFF.

Here the CDR3 reads CAWSLPGVEFF. In DNA form, the CDR3 reads TGTGCCTGGAGTTTACCCGGCGTGGAGTTCTTC. This chain connects TRBV30 to TRBJ2-1, with D hard to call. Germline V gene lookup returns CDR1 GTSNPN and CDR2 SVGIG (reference sequence). The length of the CDR3 is 11 residues. The ends were cut back, 2 bases at V and 14 bases at J, with 13 bases in the middle. The full variable domain, rest sourced from reference TRBV30 and TRBJ2-1, is SQTIHQWPATLVQPVGSPLSLECTVEGTSNPNLYWYRQAAGRGLQLLFYSVGIGQISSEVPQNLSASRPQDRQFILSSKKLLLSDSGFYLCAWSLPGVEFFGPGTRLTVL.

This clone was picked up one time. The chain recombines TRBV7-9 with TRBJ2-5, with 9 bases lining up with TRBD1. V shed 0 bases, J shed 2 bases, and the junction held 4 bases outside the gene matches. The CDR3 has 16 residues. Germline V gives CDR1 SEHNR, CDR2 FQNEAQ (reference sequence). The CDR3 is CASSLATGGEQETQYF. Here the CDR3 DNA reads TGTGCCAGCAGCTTAGCAACAGGGGGCGAACAAGAGACCCAGTACTTC.

The CDR3 reads CASRGQGLSNQPQHF. In DNA, the CDR3 is TGTGCCAGCAGGGGACAGGGCCTTAGCAATCAGCCCCAGCATTTT. This chain joins TRBV6-5 and TRBJ1-5, with 9 bases identical to TRBD1. The trim removed 6 bases at V and 0 bases at J, leaving 3 bases unmatched. Germline lookup yields CDR1 MNHEY and CDR2 SVGAGI. CDR3 length: 15 amino acids.

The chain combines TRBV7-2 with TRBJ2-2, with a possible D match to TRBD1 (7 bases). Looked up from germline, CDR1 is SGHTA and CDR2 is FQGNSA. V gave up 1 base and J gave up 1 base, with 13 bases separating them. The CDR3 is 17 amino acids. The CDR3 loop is CASSLGRDRLNTGELFF. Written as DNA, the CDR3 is TGTGCCAGCAGCTTAGGGAGGGACAGACTGAACACCGGGGAGCTGTTTTTT.

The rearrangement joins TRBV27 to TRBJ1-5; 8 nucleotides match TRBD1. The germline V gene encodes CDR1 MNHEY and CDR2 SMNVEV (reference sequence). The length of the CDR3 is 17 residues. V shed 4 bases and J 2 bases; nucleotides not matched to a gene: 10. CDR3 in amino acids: CASSSRPTGGGNQPQHF. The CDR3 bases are TGTGCCAGCAGTTCCCGCCCAACAGGGGGGGGCAATCAGCCCCAGCATTTT.

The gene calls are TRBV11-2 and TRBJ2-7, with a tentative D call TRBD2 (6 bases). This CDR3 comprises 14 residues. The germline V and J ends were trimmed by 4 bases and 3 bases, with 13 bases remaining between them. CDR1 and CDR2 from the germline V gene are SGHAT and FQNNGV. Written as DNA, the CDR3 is TGTGCCAGCAGCTGGGGACTGACAAACTACGAGCAGTACTTC. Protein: CASSWGLTNYEQYF.

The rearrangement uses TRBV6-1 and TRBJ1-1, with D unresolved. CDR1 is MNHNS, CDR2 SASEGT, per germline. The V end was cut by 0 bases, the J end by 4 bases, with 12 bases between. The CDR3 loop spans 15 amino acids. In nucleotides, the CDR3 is TGTGCCAGCAGTGAAGCGTGGCGGGAGGGCACTGAAGCTTTCTTT. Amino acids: CASSEAWREGTEAFF.

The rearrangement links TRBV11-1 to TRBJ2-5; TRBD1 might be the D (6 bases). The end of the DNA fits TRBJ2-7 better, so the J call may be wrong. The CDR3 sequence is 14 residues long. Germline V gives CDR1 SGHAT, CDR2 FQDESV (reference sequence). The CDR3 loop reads CASSYSGQGYEQYF. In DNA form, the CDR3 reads TGTGCCAGCAGCTACTCGGGGCAGGGGTACGAGCAGTACTTC.

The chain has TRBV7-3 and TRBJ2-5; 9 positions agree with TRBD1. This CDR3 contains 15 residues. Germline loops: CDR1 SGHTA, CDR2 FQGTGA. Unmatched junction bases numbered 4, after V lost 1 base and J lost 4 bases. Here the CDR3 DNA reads TGTGCCAGCAGCTTAATGGGGGGACAGGGAGAGACCCAGTACTTC. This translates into CASSLMGGQGETQYF.

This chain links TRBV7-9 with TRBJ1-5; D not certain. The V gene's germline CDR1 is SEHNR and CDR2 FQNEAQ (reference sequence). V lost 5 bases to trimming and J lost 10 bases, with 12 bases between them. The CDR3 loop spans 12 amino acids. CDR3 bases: TGTGCCAGCAGCCATAGTCACCTACCCCAGCATTTT. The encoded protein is CASSHSHLPQHF.